The source of this T cell receptor (beta chain) is a study of blood T cell repertoires in COVID-19. Study context: The United States, Italy and Spain provided the acute and convalescent COVID-19 samples. PBMCs, B-cell-depleted T cells, or T cells provided the cDNA or gDNA that made up the material.

The CDR3 has 13 residues. V trimming: 11 bases; J trimming: 9 bases; junction bases outside the gene matches: 15. The germline V gene has CDR1 MNHEY and CDR2 SMNVEV (reference sequence). Assay used: immunoSEQ multiplex PCR; TCRdb lists only in-frame clones, some missing. The sample lists about 160,000 clones; 85% were seen once. Material for sequencing was peripheral blood. The rearrangement uses TRBV27 and TRBJ1-1; 7 nucleotides match TRBD1. This sequence originates from a middle-aged man with acute or convalescent COVID-19. CDR3 DNA sequence: TGTGCCTCAATATTGTCCCCAGGGGGAAAAGCTTTCTTT. Its protein is CASILSPGGKAFF.